This is a list of T cell receptor beta chains from one sample in a study of OX40 agonist ivuxolimab in advanced cancers. Clones were sequenced by immunoSEQ multiplex PCR, and TCRdb holds only the in-frame ones, with some missing. Of 60,000 to 65,000 clones listed, 65% to 90% were seen once; the top ten hold 0.7%. The sample here was CD4+ or CD8+ T cells sorted from blood, taken in a trial of the OX40 agonist ivuxolimab. These receptor sequences come from an adult with an advanced solid tumor such as melanoma, head and neck, liver or kidney cancer. Both conserved end residues are part of each CDR3. The D gene is left open where the match is weak. Size is stated for part of the rows, as once, few or many counts, or as a class when the clone is expanded.

v_call,j_call,d_call,clone_size,cdr3_aa,cdr3_nt
TRBV18,TRBJ1-2,-,-,CASSPEQHYGYTF,TGTGCCAGCTCACCAGAACAGCACTATGGCTACACCTTC
TRBV28,TRBJ1-3,-,-,CATSRVGHRIGNTIYF,TGTGCCACCTCAAGAGTGGGACACCGGATTGGAAACACCATATATTTT
TRBV6-6,TRBJ2-6,-,-,CASRAEPSGANVLTF,TGTGCCAGCAGGGCAGAACCCTCTGGGGCCAACGTCCTGACTTTC
TRBV10-3,TRBJ2-1,TRBD1,-,CAISEQTGGSYNEQFF,TGTGCCATCAGTGAGCAGACAGGGGGCTCCTACAATGAGCAGTTCTTC
TRBV4-1,TRBJ2-1,-,few,CASSQGYRPRTRFF,TGCGCCAGCAGCCAAGGGTACAGGCCCAGGACCCGTTTCTTC
TRBV6-6,TRBJ2-7,TRBD1,-,CASRTGQGLDEQYF,TGTGCCAGCAGGACGGGACAGGGGCTCGACGAGCAGTACTTC
TRBV5-1,TRBJ1-3,-,-,CASSAEGTSGNTIYF,TGCGCCAGCAGCGCGGAAGGGACCTCTGGAAACACCATATATTTT
TRBV9,TRBJ1-2,-,-,CASSEAGLGDGVSYYGYTF,TGTGCCAGCAGCGAGGCGGGTCTTGGGGACGGAGTGAGCTACTATGGCTACACCTTC
TRBV4-2,TRBJ2-1,TRBD2,-,CASSQPLTSGRGSEQFF,TGTGCCAGCAGCCAACCCCTCACTAGCGGGAGAGGGAGTGAGCAGTTCTTC
TRBV9,TRBJ2-3,-,-,CASSVAAIATDTQYF,TGTGCCAGCAGCGTAGCGGCAATCGCCACAGATACGCAGTATTTT
TRBV19,TRBJ2-3,TRBD2,-,CASSIPSGGSTDTQYF,TGTGCCAGTAGTATTCCTAGCGGGGGTAGCACAGATACGCAGTATTTT
TRBV4-1,TRBJ1-3,-,-,CASSQGQGAGNTIYF,TGCGCCAGCAGCCAAGGGCAGGGTGCTGGAAACACCATATATTTT
TRBV6-1,TRBJ2-1,TRBD2,-,CASSEELAGIDEQFF,TGTGCCAGCAGTGAGGAACTAGCGGGGATAGATGAGCAGTTCTTC
TRBV5-1,TRBJ2-5,-,-,CASKGSETQYF,TGCGCCAGCAAGGGAAGCGAGACCCAGTACTTC
TRBV2,TRBJ2-3,-,-,CASSDGWGSGTDTQYF,TGTGCCAGCAGTGACGGTTGGGGCTCTGGCACAGATACGCAGTATTTT
TRBV5-4,TRBJ2-1,TRBD2,-,CASSFPLAGVNEQFF,TGTGCCAGCAGCTTCCCACTAGCGGGAGTTAATGAGCAGTTCTTC
TRBV7-2,TRBJ2-7,-,-,CASSLVMREEQYF,TGTGCCAGCAGCTTAGTAATGAGAGAGGAGCAGTACTTC
TRBV28,TRBJ2-2,-,-,CASSGYANTGELFF,TGTGCCAGCAGTGGGTACGCGAACACCGGGGAGCTGTTTTTT
TRBV9,TRBJ1-1,-,-,CASSGPQGSYTEAFF,TGTGCCAGCAGCGGACCCCAGGGGTCCTACACTGAAGCTTTCTTT
TRBV11-2,TRBJ2-5,TRBD2,-,CASSSRSVAGGHQETQYF,TGTGCCAGCAGCTCCAGATCCGTCGCGGGGGGACACCAAGAGACCCAGTACTTC
TRBV28,TRBJ2-1,-,once,CASSFNGNYNEQFF,TGTGCCAGCAGTTTTAACGGGAACTACAATGAGCAGTTCTTC
TRBV13,TRBJ2-2,-,-,CASSSYRVPGELFF,TGTGCCAGCAGCTCATACAGGGTTCCCGGGGAGCTGTTTTTT
TRBV30,TRBJ1-1,-,-,CAWGLRNTEAFF,TGTGCCTGGGGACTGAGAAACACTGAAGCTTTCTTT
TRBV10-2,TRBJ1-2,-,-,CASSESPFITGMNGYTF,TGCGCCAGCAGTGAGTCTCCTTTCATCACAGGGATGAATGGCTACACCTTC
TRBV18,TRBJ1-1,-,-,CASSPRKSGDTEAFF,TGTGCCAGCTCACCTAGGAAGAGTGGGGACACTGAAGCTTTCTTT
TRBV23-1,TRBJ2-7,-,-,CATTYEQYF,TGCGCCACCACATACGAGCAGTACTTC
TRBV19,TRBJ2-3,-,-,CASKSGPAGTTDTQYF,TGTGCCAGTAAGTCGGGACCGGCGGGGACGACAGATACGCAGTATTTT
TRBV6-1,TRBJ2-3,-,-,CASENWAGIKDTQYF,TGTGCCAGCGAAAATTGGGCGGGAATCAAAGATACGCAGTATTTT
TRBV7-9,TRBJ1-1,-,-,CASSLMTGNTEAFF,TGTGCCAGCAGCTTAATGACAGGGAACACTGAAGCTTTCTTT
TRBV7-2,TRBJ2-1,TRBD1,once,CASSAQGYEQFF,TGTGCCAGCAGCGCACAGGGGTATGAGCAGTTCTTC
TRBV19,TRBJ1-1,-,-,CASSIVGGQQAFF,TGTGCCAGTAGTATAGTGGGGGGACAACAAGCTTTCTTT
TRBV29-1,TRBJ1-1,-,-,CSVVVRGVNTEAFF,TGCAGCGTTGTCGTCAGAGGGGTGAACACTGAAGCTTTCTTT
TRBV19,TRBJ2-2,TRBD2,-,CASSTQRLARGNTGELFF,TGTGCCAGTAGTACCCAACGACTAGCCCGGGGGAACACCGGGGAGCTGTTTTTT
TRBV11-2,TRBJ1-2,-,-,CASSPGPPRYGYTF,TGTGCCAGCAGCCCTGGCCCGCCCCGTTATGGCTACACCTTC
TRBV9,TRBJ1-1,-,-,CASSVAQGRHTEAFF,TGTGCCAGCAGCGTTGCTCAGGGTAGGCACACTGAAGCTTTCTTT
TRBV6-5,TRBJ2-1,TRBD2,few,CASSKGLSVPFF,TGTGCCAGCAGCAAGGGACTATCGGTCCCGTTCTTC
TRBV7-3,TRBJ2-1,-,-,CASSDKGGGGYEQFF,TGTGCCAGCAGCGACAAGGGAGGAGGGGGCTATGAGCAGTTCTTC
TRBV18,TRBJ1-5,TRBD1,-,CASSPLRQGYSNQPQHF,TGTGCCAGCTCACCCTTAAGACAGGGCTATAGCAATCAGCCCCAGCATTTT
TRBV25-1,TRBJ2-2,-,-,CASSSMVIGTGELFF,TGTGCCAGCAGCTCTATGGTCATCGGCACCGGGGAGCTGTTTTTT
TRBV7-8,TRBJ2-1,TRBD2,-,CASSLVPGGPYNEQFF,TGTGCCAGCAGCTTAGTGCCGGGAGGTCCCTACAATGAGCAGTTCTTC
TRBV5-5,TRBJ2-3,-,-,CASSPQVGTDTQYF,TGTGCCAGCAGCCCCCAAGTTGGCACAGATACGCAGTATTTT
TRBV10-3,TRBJ1-3,-,-,CAIKDSGSGNTIYF,TGTGCCATCAAGGATTCGGGCTCTGGAAACACCATATATTTT
TRBV5-1,TRBJ2-3,TRBD2,-,CASSSLAGGGGTDTQYF,TGCGCCAGCAGTTCACTAGCGGGGGGTGGCGGCACAGATACGCAGTATTTT
TRBV2,TRBJ2-3,TRBD2,-,CASRRLAGGSGDTQYF,TGTGCCAGCCGAAGACTAGCGGGGGGGTCGGGAGATACGCAGTATTTT
TRBV7-9,TRBJ1-4,TRBD1,once,CASSTGTGNEKLFF,TGTGCCAGCAGCACCGGGACAGGGAATGAAAAACTGTTTTTT
TRBV11-2,TRBJ2-3,-,few,CASSLGPTDTQYF,TGTGCCAGCAGCTTAGGACCCACAGATACGCAGTATTTT
TRBV7-9,TRBJ1-1,TRBD1,-,CASSLAVTGEAFF,TGTGCCAGCAGCTTAGCTGTGACAGGGGAAGCTTTCTTT
TRBV4-1,TRBJ2-7,TRBD1,-,CASAPGTGEREQYF,TGCGCCAGTGCCCCGGGGACAGGGGAAAGGGAGCAGTACTTC
TRBV5-1,TRBJ2-7,-,-,CASSLSGYEQYF,TGCGCCAGCAGCTTGTCGGGCTACGAGCAGTACTTC
TRBV5-1,TRBJ2-4,-,-,CASSRNTGGVAKNIQYF,TGCGCCAGCAGCCGCAACACCGGTGGGGTAGCCAAAAACATTCAGTACTTC
TRBV5-6,TRBJ1-1,-,-,CASSVGYGRMNTEAFF,TGTGCCAGCAGCGTGGGGTATGGGCGGATGAACACTGAAGCTTTCTTT
TRBV7-2,TRBJ2-5,TRBD2,-,CASSLTSGAQETQYF,TGTGCCAGCAGCTTAACTAGCGGGGCCCAAGAGACCCAGTACTTC
TRBV7-9,TRBJ2-7,-,-,CASSLGPGREQYF,TGTGCCAGCAGCTTAGGCCCGGGGCGGGAGCAGTACTTC
TRBV29-1,TRBJ1-2,-,-,CSVVNRNFQFYTF,TGCAGCGTTGTTAACAGGAACTTCCAATTCTACACCTTC
TRBV5-1,TRBJ1-2,TRBD1,-,CASSAPDRGPHGYTF,TGCGCCAGCAGCGCCCCGGACAGGGGGCCTCATGGCTACACCTTC
TRBV6-5,TRBJ1-4,TRBD1,-,CASRDRGGVEKLFF,TGTGCCAGCAGAGACAGGGGCGGGGTTGAAAAACTGTTTTTT
TRBV2,TRBJ2-3,-,-,CASSGGPGTQYF,TGTGCCAGCAGTGGAGGGCCTGGTACGCAGTATTTT
TRBV5-1,TRBJ2-1,TRBD2,-,CASSSGTSGGAVDEQFF,TGCGCCAGCAGCTCCGGGACTAGCGGGGGGGCCGTCGATGAGCAGTTCTTC
TRBV7-2,TRBJ2-5,-,-,CASSMDLERHETQYF,TGTGCCAGCAGCATGGATCTAGAGAGACACGAGACCCAGTACTTC
TRBV10-2,TRBJ2-7,-,-,CASGDYEQYF,TGCGCCAGCGGGGACTACGAGCAGTACTTC